The 16 T cell receptor beta chains below come from one sample, sequenced in a study of blood T cells in healthy people across ages. With a J-beta primer mix and a sample-barcoded 5' primer, a second PCR ran about 7 to 12 cycles. MiXCR, applied by TCRdb to the 5' RACE reads, yields one record per CDR3 protein. The sample lists hundreds of thousands of distinct CDR3 sequences, about 30% occurring once. The source material was blood. The receptors stem from an elderly woman in good health.

The V gene is TRBV28, the J gene TRBJ2-7; D is unclear. The CDR3 has 16 amino acids. Between the trimmed V and J ends, which lost 10 bases and 2 bases, there was a span of 24 bases. Germline V gene data show CDR1 as MDHEN and CDR2 as SYDVKM. The CDR3 bases are TGTGCCACCCAACCCGTCCCGCCCAAACTTACCTACGAGCAGTACTTC. Translated, it gives CATQPVPPKLTYEQYF.

This clonotype has at least ten counts. The chain has TRBV9 and TRBJ2-3; tentatively, D is TRBD1 or TRBD2 (5 bases each). V lost 4 bases, J lost 5 bases, and 20 bases lay in between. Looked up from germline, CDR1 is SGDLS and CDR2 is YYNGEE. The CDR3 runs to 16 residues. CDR3 nucleotide sequence: TGTGCCAGCAGCCCCCCTGGAAGGGGTCGGGGAGATACGCAGTATTTT. Translation gives CASSPPGRGRGDTQYF.

As for this clonotype: This may be a read error, as it is one base from a much larger clone. The chain employs TRBV9 and TRBJ2-1, with 11 nucleotides matching TRBD2. There are 18 residues in the CDR3. CDR1 is SGDLS, CDR2 YYNGEE, per germline. CDR3 in DNA: TGTACCAGCAGCGTAGTGGTAGCGGGGGGGCCGTCCTACAATGAGCAGTTCTTC. Protein product: CTSSVVVAGGPSYNEQFF.

Only a few counts were recorded for this clonotype. Compared with germline, one end of the junction differs, possibly owing to a read error. The V and J genes are TRBV5-1 and TRBJ2-4; no clear D. CDR1 SGHRS and CDR2 YFSETQ come from the germline V gene. The CDR3 spans 16 residues. CDR3 in DNA: TGCGCCAGCGGCTTGGCCCCAGACCCTTCCAGAAACATTCAGTACTTC. Translated: CASGLAPDPSRNIQYF.

This clonotype was seen many times. V and J are TRBV6-6 and TRBJ1-2, with D uncertain. The CDR3 spans 11 residues. Trimming removed 4 bases at V and 7 bases at J, with 7 bases between. Looked up from germline, CDR1 is MNHNY and CDR2 is SVGAGI (reference sequence). CDR3: CASSFPVGYTF. The CDR3 DNA is TGTGCCAGCAGTTTCCCGGTTGGCTACACCTTC.

The rearrangement uses TRBV6-2 or TRBV6-3 and TRBJ1-5; no firm D call. This CDR3 has 12 amino acids. Trimming took 2 bases from V and 9 from J, leaving 8 bases between them. Germline V lookup: CDR1 MNHEY, CDR2 SVGEGT. The CDR3 coding sequence is TGTGCCAGCAGTTACCCAAGCCGGCCCCAGCATTTT. Its protein is CASSYPSRPQHF.

This clonotype has a handful of counts. The CDR3 bases are TGTGCCAGCAGCTTGGGACAGGGCCCCGATTATCAGCCCCAGCATTTT. Protein product: CASSLGQGPDYQPQHF. V and J are TRBV2 and TRBJ1-5, with 9 bases that match TRBD1. The V and J ends lost 6 bases and 5 bases, in that order; junction bases with no gene match: 11. The CDR3 runs 16 residues. The germline CDR1 and CDR2 sequences are SNHLY and FYNNEI.

This clonotype was counted many times. This rearrangement joins TRBV18 to TRBJ2-1; weak D call: TRBD2 (5 bases). V gave up 3 bases and J gave up 9 bases, with 9 bases separating them. Germline CDR1 KGHSH, CDR2 LQKENI. The CDR3 runs 12 residues. CDR3 DNA sequence: TGTGCCAGCTCACCCGGGGTAGGTGAGCAGTTCTTC. Translating gives CASSPGVGEQFF.

This clonotype was recorded many times. The genes are TRBV6-1 and TRBJ2-7; the match to TRBD1 covers 9 bases. CDR3 length: 14 residues. CDR1 is MNHNS, CDR2 SASEGT, per germline. Trimming took 7 bases from V and 2 from J; bases not matched to a gene: 6. The CDR3 here is CASTMGQGPYEQYF. The DNA of the CDR3 is TGTGCCAGCACCATGGGACAGGGACCCTACGAGCAGTACTTC.

This chain joins TRBV7-9 and TRBJ2-5; the D is unclear. The J call may be faulty, since TRBJ2-7 better matches the DNA end. Germline V gene lookup returns CDR1 SEHNR and CDR2 FQNEAQ (reference sequence). This CDR3 region has 13 residues. CDR3 region: CASSLGASSEQYF. The DNA for the CDR3 is TGTGCCAGCAGCTTAGGGGCTTCTAGCGAGCAGTACTTC.

As for this clonotype: One base away lies a much larger clone, so this may be a sequencing read error. The gene calls are TRBV27 and TRBJ1-5, with TRBD1 matching 7 bases. Germline lookup yields CDR1 MNHEY and CDR2 SMNVEV (reference sequence). The CDR3 has 16 residues. Trimming at V came to 1 base and at J to 6 bases, leaving 9 bases not matched to a gene. The CDR3 is CASSLWRQGLGQPQHF. The DNA of the CDR3 is TGTGCCAGCAGTTTATGGAGACAGGGTTTGGGTCAGCCCCAGCATTTT.

This clonotype was observed a handful of times. A much larger clone lies one base from this, so it may be a read error. This sequence joins TRBV9 and TRBJ2-7; D possibly uses TRBD1 or TRBD2 (6 bases each). Germline CDR1 reads SGDLS; CDR2 reads YYNGEE. The CDR3 runs 14 residues. V shed 3 bases and J shed 5 bases, with 15 bases lying between them. The CDR3 spells CASSGRDNCHEQYF. In DNA form, the CDR3 reads TGTGCCAGCAGCGGGCGGGACAATTGTCACGAGCAGTACTTC.

This clonotype was seen ten or more times. J is TRBJ2-5 and V is TRBV7-8, with 8 nucleotides matching TRBD1. The germline CDR1 and CDR2 sequences are SGHVS and FQNEAQ. This CDR3 contains 16 residues. V lost 7 bases to trimming and J lost 2 bases; unmatched junction nucleotides: 12. Here the CDR3 reads CASNRGRTGRQETQYF. The DNA of the CDR3 is TGTGCCAGCAACCGGGGCCGGACAGGGAGGCAAGAGACCCAGTACTTC.

This clonotype was counted a few times. A much larger clone differs from this one at a single base, so this may be a read error. V usage is TRBV6-2 or TRBV6-3 and J usage is TRBJ1-2, with D perhaps TRBD1 (5 bases). The ends were cut back, 6 bases at V and 5 bases at J, with 13 bases in the middle. This CDR3 is built from 13 residues. CDR1 and CDR2 from the germline V gene are MNHEY and SVGEGT. The CDR3 sequence is CASSPGTCYGYTF. The CDR3, as DNA: TGTGCCAGCAGCCCCGGGACGTGTTATGGCTACACCTTC.

The chain combines TRBV20-1 with TRBJ2-5; 7 bases align to TRBD2. The end of the DNA is better explained by TRBJ2-7, so the J call may be wrong. The CDR3 loop spans 15 amino acids. In germline, CDR1 is DFQATT, CDR2 SNEGSKA (reference sequence). CDR3 amino acids: CSARVWAGVGYEQYF. The CDR3 coding sequence is TGCAGTGCTAGAGTCTGGGCGGGGGTCGGGTACGAGCAGTACTTC.

This chain joins TRBV5-1 and TRBJ1-1, with D perhaps matching TRBD1 (6 bases). The ends were cut back, 2 bases at V and 1 base at J, with 15 bases in the middle. In germline, CDR1 is SGHRS, CDR2 YFSETQ. The CDR3 spans 16 residues. This CDR3 reads CASSFGDTTRNTEAFF. CDR3 nucleotide sequence: TGCGCCAGCAGCTTTGGGGACACCACAAGGAACACTGAAGCTTTCTTT.